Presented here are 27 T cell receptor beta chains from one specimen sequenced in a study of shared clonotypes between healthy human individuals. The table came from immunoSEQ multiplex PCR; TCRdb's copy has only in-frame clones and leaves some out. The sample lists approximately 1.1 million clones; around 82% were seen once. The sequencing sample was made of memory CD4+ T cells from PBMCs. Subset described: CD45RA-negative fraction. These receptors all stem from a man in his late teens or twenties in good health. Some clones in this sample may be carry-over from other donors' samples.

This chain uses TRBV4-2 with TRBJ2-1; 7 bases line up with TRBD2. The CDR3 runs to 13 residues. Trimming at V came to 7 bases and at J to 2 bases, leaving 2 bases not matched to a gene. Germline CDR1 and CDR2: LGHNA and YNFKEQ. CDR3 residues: CASKAGPYNEQFF. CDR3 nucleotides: TGTGCCAGCAAAGCGGGGCCCTACAATGAGCAGTTCTTC.

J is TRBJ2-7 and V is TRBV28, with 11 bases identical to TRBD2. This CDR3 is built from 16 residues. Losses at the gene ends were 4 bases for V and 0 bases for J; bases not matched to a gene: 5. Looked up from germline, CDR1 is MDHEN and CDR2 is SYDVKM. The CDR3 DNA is TGTGCCAGCAGTTCGACTAGCGGGATCCCCTCCTACGAGCAGTACTTC. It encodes CASSSTSGIPSYEQYF.

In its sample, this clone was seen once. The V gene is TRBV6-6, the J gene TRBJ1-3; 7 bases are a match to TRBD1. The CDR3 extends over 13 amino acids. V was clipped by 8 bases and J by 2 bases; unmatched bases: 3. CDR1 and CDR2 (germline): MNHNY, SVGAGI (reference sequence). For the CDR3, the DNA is TGTGCCAGCGGGACAGCAGCTGGAAACACCATATATTTT. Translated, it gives CASGTAAGNTIYF.

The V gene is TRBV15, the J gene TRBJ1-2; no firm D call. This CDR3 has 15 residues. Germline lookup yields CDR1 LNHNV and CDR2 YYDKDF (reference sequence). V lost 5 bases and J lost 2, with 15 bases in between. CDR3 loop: CATSFITGLNYGYTF. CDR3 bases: TGTGCCACCAGCTTCATAACCGGGCTAAACTATGGCTACACCTTC.

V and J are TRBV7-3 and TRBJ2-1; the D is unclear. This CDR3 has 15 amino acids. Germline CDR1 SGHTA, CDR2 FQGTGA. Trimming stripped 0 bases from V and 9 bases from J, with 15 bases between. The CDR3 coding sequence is TGTGCCAGCAGCTTAACGTTTAAATCGGGCGGTGAGCAGTTCTTC. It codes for CASSLTFKSGGEQFF.

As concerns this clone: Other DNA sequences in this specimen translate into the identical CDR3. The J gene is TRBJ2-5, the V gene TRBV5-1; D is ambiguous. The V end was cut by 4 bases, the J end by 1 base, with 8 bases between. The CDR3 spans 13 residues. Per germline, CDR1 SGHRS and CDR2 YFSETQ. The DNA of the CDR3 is TGCGCCAGCAGCCTCAACCCCCAAGAGACCCAGTACTTC. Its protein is CASSLNPQETQYF.

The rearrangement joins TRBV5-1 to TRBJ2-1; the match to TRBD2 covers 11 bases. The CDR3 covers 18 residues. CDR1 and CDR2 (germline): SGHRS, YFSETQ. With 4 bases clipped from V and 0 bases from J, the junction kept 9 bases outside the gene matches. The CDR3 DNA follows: TGCGCCAGCAGCCCCGGACTAGCGGGTAGGGGCTCCTACAATGAGCAGTTCTTC. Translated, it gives CASSPGLAGRGSYNEQFF.

CDR3 sequence: CASSPVYQDRDYEQYF. CDR3 coding DNA: TGTGCCAGCAGCCCAGTTTATCAGGACAGGGACTACGAGCAGTACTTC. The rearrangement joins TRBV7-2 to TRBJ2-7; 8 nucleotides match TRBD1. This CDR3 is 16 amino acids long. J was trimmed by 3 bases and V by 5 bases; bases with no gene match: 12. Germline V gene data show CDR1 as SGHTA and CDR2 as FQGNSA.

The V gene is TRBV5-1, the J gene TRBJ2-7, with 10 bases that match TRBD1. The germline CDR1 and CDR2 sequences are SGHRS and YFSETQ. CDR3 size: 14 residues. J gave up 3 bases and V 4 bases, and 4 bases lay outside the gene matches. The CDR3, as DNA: TGCGCCAGCAGCCCGGACAGGGGGGGCTACGAGCAGTACTTC. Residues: CASSPDRGGYEQYF.

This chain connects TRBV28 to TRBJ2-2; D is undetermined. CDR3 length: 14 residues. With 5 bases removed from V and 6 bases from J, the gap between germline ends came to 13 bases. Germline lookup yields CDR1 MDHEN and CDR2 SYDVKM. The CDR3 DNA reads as TGTGCCAGCAGTCTAAGGAACTCCGCCGGGGAGCTGTTTTTT. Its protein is CASSLRNSAGELFF. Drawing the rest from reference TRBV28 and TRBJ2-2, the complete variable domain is DVKVTQSSRYLVKRTGEKVFLECVQDMDHENMFWYRQDPGLGLRLIYFSYDVKMKEKGDIPEGYSVSREKKERFSLILESASTNQTSMYLCASSLRNSAGELFFGEGSRLTVL.

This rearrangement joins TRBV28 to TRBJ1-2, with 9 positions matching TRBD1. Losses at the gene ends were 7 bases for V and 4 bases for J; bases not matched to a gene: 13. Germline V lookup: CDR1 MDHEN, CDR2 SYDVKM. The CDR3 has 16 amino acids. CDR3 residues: CASTALGGTGSYGYTF. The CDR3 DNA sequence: TGTGCCAGCACCGCTTTGGGGGGGACAGGGAGCTATGGCTACACCTTC.

DNA of the CDR3: TGTGCCAGTAGTGCCAATAGCGGGAGCTCCTACAATGAGCAGTTCTTC. This codes for CASSANSGSSYNEQFF. The rearrangement uses TRBV19 and TRBJ2-1, with TRBD2 identical over 9 bases. The J segment lost 0 bases and the V segment lost 5 bases, leaving 5 bases of the junction unmatched. The CDR3 spans 16 residues. CDR1 is LNHDA, CDR2 SQIVND, per germline (reference sequence). The whole variable domain, remainder taken from reference TRBV19 and TRBJ2-1, is DGGITQSPKYLFRKEGQNVTLSCEQNLNHDAMYWYRQDPGQGLRLIYYSQIVNDFQKGDIAEGYSVSREKKESFPLTVTSAQKNPTAFYLCASSANSGSSYNEQFFGPGTRLTVL.

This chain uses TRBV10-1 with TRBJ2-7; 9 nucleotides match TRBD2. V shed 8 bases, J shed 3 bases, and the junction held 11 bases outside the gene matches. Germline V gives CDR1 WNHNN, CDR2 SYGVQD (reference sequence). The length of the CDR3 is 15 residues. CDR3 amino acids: CASAPRRGRDYEQYF. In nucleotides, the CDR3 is TGCGCCAGCGCACCCCGCCGCGGGAGGGACTACGAGCAGTACTTC.

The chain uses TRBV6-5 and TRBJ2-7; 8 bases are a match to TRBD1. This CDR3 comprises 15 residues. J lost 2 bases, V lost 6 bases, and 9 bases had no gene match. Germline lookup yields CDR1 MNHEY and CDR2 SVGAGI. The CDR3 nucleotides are TGTGCCAGCAGCCGCGACAGGGGTGGGGCCTACGAGCAGTACTTC. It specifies CASSRDRGGAYEQYF.

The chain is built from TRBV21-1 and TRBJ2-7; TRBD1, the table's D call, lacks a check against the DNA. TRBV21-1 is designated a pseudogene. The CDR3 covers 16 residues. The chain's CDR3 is CASSKGRQGRDYEQYF. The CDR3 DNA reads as TGTGCCAGCAGCAAAGGGAGGCAGGGGAGAGACTACGAGCAGTACTTC.

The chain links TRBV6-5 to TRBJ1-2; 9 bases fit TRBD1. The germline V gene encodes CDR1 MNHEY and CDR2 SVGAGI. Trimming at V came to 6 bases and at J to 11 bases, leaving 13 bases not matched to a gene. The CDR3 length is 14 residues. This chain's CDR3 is CASRSGTGLRGYTF. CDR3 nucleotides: TGTGCCAGCAGGTCCGGGACAGGGCTGAGAGGTTACACCTTC.

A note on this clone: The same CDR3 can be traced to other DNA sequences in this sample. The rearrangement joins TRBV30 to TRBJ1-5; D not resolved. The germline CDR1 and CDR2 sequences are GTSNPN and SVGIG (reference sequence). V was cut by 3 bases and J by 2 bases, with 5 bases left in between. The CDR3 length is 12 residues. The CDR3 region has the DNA TGTGCCTGGAGCTCTGGCAATCAGCCCCAGCATTTT. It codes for CAWSSGNQPQHF.

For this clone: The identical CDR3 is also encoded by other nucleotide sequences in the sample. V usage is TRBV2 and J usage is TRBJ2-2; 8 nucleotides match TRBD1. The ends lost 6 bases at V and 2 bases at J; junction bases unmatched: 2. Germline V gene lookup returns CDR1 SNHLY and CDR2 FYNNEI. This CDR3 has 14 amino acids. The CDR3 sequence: CASSGQGNTGELFF. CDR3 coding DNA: TGTGCCAGCAGCGGACAGGGAAACACCGGGGAGCTGTTTTTT.

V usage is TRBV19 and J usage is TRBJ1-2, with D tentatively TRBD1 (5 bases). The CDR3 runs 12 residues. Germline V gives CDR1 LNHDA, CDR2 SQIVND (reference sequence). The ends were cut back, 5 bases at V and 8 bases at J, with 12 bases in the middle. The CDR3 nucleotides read TGTGCCAGTAGTCCCCAGGGAGGCGGCTACACCTTC. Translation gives CASSPQGGGYTF.

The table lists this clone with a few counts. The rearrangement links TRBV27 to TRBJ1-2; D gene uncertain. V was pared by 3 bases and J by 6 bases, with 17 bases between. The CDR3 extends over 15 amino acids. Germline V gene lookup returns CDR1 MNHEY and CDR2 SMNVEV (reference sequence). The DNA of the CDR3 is TGTGCCAGCAGTTTGCGGCCACAGCTTTGGAATGGCTACACCTTC. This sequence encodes CASSLRPQLWNGYTF.

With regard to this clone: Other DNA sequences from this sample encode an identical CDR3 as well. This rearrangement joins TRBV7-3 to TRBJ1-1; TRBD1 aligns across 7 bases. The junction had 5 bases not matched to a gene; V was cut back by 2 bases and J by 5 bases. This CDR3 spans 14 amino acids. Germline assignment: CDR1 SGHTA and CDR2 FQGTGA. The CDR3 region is CASSLSGGGTEAFF. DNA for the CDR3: TGTGCCAGCAGCTTATCAGGGGGTGGGACTGAAGCTTTCTTT. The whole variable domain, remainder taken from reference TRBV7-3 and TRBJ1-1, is GAGVSQTPSNKVTEKGKYVELRCDPISGHTALYWYRQSLGQGPEFLIYFQGTGAADDSGLPNDRFFAVRPEGSVSTLKIQRTERGDSAVYLCASSLSGGGTEAFFGQGTRLTVV.

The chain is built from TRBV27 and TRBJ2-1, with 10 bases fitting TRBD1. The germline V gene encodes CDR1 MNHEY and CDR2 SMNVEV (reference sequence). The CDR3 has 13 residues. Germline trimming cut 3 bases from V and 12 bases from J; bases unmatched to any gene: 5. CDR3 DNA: TGTGCCAGCAGTTTTTGGGACAGGGGCGCGCAGTTCTTC. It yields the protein CASSFWDRGAQFF.

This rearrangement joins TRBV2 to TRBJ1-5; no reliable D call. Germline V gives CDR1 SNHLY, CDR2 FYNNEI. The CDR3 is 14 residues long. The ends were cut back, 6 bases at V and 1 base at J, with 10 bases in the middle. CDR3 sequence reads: CASSKEGSNQPQHF. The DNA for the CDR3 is TGTGCCAGCAGCAAGGAGGGAAGCAATCAGCCCCAGCATTTT.

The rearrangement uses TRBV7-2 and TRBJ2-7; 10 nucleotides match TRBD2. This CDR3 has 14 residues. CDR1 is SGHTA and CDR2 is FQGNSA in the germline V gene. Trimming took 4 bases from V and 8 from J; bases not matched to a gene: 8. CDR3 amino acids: CASSSTASGRKQYF. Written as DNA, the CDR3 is TGTGCCAGCAGCTCAACCGCTAGCGGGAGAAAGCAGTACTTC.

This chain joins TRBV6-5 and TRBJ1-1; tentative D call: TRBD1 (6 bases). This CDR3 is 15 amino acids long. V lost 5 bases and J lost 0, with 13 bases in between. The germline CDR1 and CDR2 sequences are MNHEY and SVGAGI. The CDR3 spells CASSVNRVLNTEAFF. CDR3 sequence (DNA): TGTGCCAGCAGTGTAAACAGGGTACTGAACACTGAAGCTTTCTTT.

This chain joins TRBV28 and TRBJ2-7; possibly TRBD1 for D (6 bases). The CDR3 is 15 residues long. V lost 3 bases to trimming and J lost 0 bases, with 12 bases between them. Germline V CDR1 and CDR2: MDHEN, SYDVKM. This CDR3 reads CASSFNGQTSYEQYF. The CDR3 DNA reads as TGTGCCAGCAGTTTTAACGGACAGACCTCCTACGAGCAGTACTTC.

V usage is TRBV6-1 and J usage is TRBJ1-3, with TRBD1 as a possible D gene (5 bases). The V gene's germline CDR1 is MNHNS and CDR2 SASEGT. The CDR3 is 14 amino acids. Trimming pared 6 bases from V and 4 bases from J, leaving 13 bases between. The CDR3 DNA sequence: TGTGCCAGCAGCCTAGAGGGGATCGGAAACACCATATATTTT. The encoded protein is CASSLEGIGNTIYF.